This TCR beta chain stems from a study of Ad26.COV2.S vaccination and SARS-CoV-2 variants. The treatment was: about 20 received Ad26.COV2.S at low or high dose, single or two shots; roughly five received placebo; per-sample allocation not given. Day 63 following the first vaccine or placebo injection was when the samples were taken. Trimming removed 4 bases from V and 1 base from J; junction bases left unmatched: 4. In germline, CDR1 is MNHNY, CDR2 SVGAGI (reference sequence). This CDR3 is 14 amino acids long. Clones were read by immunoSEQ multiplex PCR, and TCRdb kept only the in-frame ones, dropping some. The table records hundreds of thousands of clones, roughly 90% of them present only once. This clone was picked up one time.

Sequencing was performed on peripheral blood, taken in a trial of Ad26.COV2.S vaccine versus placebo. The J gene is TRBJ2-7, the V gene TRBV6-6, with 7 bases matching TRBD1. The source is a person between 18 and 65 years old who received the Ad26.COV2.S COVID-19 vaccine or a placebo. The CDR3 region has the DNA TGTGCCAGCAGTTTAACAGGGGAATCCTACGAGCAGTACTTC. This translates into CASSLTGESYEQYF.